Below are 3 T cell receptor beta chains sequenced from a single sample in a study of chemoradiotherapy in HPV16-positive cancers. TCRdb's table, derived via immunoSEQ multiplex PCR, lists solely in-frame clones and lacks some. There are approximately 11,000 clones in the sample; roughly 92% occur only once, and 1.8% lies in the top ten. The sample consisted of blood, taken from a patient who underwent chemoradiotherapy. The receptors come from a human donor with HPV-associated anogenital cancer.

The V gene is TRBV18, the J gene TRBJ2-7, with 8 nucleotides matching TRBD1. V was clipped by 4 bases and J by 4 bases; unmatched bases: 3. CDR3 length: 13 residues. Germline lookup yields CDR1 KGHSH and CDR2 LQKENI. The CDR3 nucleotides read TGTGCCAGCTCACGGACAGGGAAGTACGAGCAGTACTTC. This translates into CASSRTGKYEQYF.

The gene calls are TRBV5-8 and TRBJ2-2; D is possibly TRBD1 (5 bases). CDR3 length: 12 residues. V lost 4 bases, J lost 4 bases, and 5 bases lay in between. Germline V CDR1 and CDR2: SGHTS, YDEGEE. CDR3 DNA: TGTGCCAGCAGCGGGGCCACCGGGGAGCTGTTTTTT. It specifies CASSGATGELFF.

This clone was detected a few times. V and J are TRBV5-1 and TRBJ1-5, with a tentative D call TRBD1 (6 bases). CDR3 length: 13 amino acids. The V gene's germline CDR1 is SGHRS and CDR2 YFSETQ. V was shortened by 2 bases and J by 7 bases, with 10 bases between the two germline ends. Written as DNA, the CDR3 is TGCGCCAGCAGCTTCAGGGGTGAGCAGCCCCAGCATTTT. Its protein product is CASSFRGEQPQHF.